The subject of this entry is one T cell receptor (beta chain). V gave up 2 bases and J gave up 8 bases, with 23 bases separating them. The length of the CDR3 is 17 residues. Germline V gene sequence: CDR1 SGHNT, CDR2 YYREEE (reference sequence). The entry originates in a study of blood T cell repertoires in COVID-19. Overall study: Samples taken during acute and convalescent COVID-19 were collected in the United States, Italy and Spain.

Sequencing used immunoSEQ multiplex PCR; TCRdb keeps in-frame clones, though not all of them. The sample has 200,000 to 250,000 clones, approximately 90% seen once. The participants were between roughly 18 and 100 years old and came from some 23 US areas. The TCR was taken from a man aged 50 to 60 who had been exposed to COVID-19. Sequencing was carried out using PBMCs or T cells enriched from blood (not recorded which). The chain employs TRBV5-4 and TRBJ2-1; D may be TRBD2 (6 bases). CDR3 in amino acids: CASSFWGPTGSMDEQFF. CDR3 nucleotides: TGTGCCAGCAGCTTCTGGGGTCCTACCGGGAGTATGGATGAGCAGTTCTTC.